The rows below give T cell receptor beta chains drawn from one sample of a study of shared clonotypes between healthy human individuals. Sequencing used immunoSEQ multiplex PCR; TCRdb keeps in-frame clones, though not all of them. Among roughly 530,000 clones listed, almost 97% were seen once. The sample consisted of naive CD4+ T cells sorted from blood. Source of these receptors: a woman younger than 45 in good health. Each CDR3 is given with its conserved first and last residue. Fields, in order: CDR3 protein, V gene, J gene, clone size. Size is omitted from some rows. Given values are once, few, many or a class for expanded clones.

CASSLAYGRDNEQFF	TRBV7-6	TRBJ2-1	NA
CASSPPGQHTGELFF	TRBV18	TRBJ2-2	NA
CASSLRQGRVEQYF	TRBV5-1	TRBJ2-7	NA
CASSYRAGHGRNSNQPQHF	TRBV28	TRBJ1-5	once
CASSIGTSGTYEQYF	TRBV19	TRBJ2-7	NA
CASTKGGFSNYGYTF	TRBV6-5	TRBJ1-2	NA
CARKTTSSNEQYF	TRBV2	TRBJ2-7	NA
CASSFGVGEKLFF	TRBV6-5	TRBJ1-4	once
CASSLMPSGSTDTQYF	TRBV7-3	TRBJ2-3	NA
CASSLVGATGEQYF	TRBV28	TRBJ2-7	NA
CSGRGRNTEAFF	TRBV29-1	TRBJ1-1	NA
CAISEGTGYEQYF	TRBV10-3	NA	NA
CASNEPSGQSYGYTF	TRBV28	TRBJ1-2	NA
CASSEGLAGNNEQFF	TRBV6-1	TRBJ2-1	NA
CASSPGQANQPQHF	TRBV6-6	TRBJ1-5	NA
CASSRPGQGARGYTF	TRBV5-4	TRBJ1-2	NA
CASTGQIYEQYF	TRBV28	TRBJ2-7	NA
CASSLEAHPNTEAFF	TRBV7-9	TRBJ1-1	NA
CASRDPGTSALEQYF	TRBV10-2	TRBJ2-7	once
CATSRRQGLYSNQPQHF	TRBV15	TRBJ1-5	NA
CASSLGIAGGAGELFF	TRBV5-4	TRBJ2-2	NA
CASSQTSGRDQYF	TRBV2	TRBJ2-5	NA
CASSLGETVFRDGYTF	TRBV7-9	TRBJ1-2	NA
CASSLVVGVLSYEQYF	TRBV5-5	TRBJ2-7	NA
CASSAGTVLAKNIQYF	TRBV28	TRBJ2-4	NA
CASSRDRGSPLHF	TRBV27	TRBJ1-6	NA
CASTRGRSTDTQYF	TRBV9	TRBJ2-3	NA
CASSPPAGQGSYEQYF	TRBV18	NA	NA
CASSFLDNMNTEAFF	TRBV5-1	TRBJ1-1	NA
CASSPQGPRAYGYTF	TRBV5-4	TRBJ1-2	NA
CATSGGLAGVHEQFF	TRBV15	TRBJ2-1	NA
CASSRDTSNDEQFF	TRBV6-1	TRBJ2-1	NA
CASSILSTLVGEQFF	TRBV19	TRBJ2-1	NA
CASSATGLAYMNTEAFF	TRBV9	TRBJ1-1	NA
CASSLVRVINNEQFF	TRBV7-2	TRBJ2-1	NA
CASSQPLGRSGTEAFF	TRBV4-1	TRBJ1-1	NA
CASSPGLDTQYF	TRBV18	TRBJ2-3	NA
CASSPTNLAAIYNEQFF	TRBV10-2	TRBJ2-1	NA
CASSMGSARTNQPQHF	TRBV19	TRBJ1-5	once
CASSLGGYEQYF	TRBV25-1	NA	NA